This T cell receptor (beta chain) was recovered during a study of shared clonotypes between healthy human individuals. TCRdb's table, derived via immunoSEQ multiplex PCR, lists solely in-frame clones and lacks some. This table has about 2 million clones, about 95% appearing once. Naivety among CD8 cells was defined by CD45RO negativity and positive CCR7 selection, thereby excluding terminally differentiated effector memory CD45RA+ cells. Only Caucasian adults living in Nashville, Tennessee served as donors. Of note for this clone: Other nucleotide sequences in the sample specify the same CDR3.

The CDR3 spans 14 residues. V was trimmed by 6 bases and J by 1 base, leaving 10 bases between them. In germline, CDR1 is MNHNS, CDR2 SASEGT. The source is a man younger than 35 in good health. The sequenced material came from naive CD8+ T cells sorted from blood. The J gene is TRBJ1-3, the V gene TRBV6-1; D might be TRBD1 (6 bases). The CDR3 sequence is CASSETGSGNTIYF. Here the CDR3 DNA reads TGTGCCAGCAGCGAGACAGGTTCTGGAAACACCATATATTTT.